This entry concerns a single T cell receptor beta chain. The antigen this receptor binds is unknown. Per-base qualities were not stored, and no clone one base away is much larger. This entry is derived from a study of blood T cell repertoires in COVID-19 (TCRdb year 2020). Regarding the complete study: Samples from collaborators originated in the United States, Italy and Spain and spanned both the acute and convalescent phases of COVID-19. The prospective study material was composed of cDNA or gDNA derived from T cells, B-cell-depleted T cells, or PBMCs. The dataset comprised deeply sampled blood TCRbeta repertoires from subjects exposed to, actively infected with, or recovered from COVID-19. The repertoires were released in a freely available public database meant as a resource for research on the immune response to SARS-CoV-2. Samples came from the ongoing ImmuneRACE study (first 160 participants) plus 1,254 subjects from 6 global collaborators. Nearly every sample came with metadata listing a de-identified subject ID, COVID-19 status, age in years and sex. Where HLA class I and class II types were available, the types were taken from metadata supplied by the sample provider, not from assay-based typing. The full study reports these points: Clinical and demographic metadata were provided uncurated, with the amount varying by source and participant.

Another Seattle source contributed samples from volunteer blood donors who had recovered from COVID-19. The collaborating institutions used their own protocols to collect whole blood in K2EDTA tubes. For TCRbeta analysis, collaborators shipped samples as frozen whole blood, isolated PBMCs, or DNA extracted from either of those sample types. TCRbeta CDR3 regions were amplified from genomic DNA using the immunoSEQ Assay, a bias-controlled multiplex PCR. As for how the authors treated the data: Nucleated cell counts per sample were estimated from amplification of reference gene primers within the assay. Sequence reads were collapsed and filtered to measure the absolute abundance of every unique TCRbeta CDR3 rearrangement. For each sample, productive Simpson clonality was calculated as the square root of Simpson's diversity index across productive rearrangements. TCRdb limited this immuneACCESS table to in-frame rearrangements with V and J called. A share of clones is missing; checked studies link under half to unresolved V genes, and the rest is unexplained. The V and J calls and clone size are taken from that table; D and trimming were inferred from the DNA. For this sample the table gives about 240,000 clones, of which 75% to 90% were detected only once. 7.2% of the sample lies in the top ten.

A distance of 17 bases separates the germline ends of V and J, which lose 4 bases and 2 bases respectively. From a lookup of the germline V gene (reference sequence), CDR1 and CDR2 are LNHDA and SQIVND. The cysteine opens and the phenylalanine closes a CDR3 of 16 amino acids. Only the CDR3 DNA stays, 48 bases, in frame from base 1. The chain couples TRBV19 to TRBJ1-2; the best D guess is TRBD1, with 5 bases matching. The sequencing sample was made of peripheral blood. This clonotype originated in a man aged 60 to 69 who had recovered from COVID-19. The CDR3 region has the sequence CASSNPSGLLNYGYTF. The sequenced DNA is TGTGCCAGTAGTAACCCCTCGGGACTGCTGAACTATGGCTACACCTTC.